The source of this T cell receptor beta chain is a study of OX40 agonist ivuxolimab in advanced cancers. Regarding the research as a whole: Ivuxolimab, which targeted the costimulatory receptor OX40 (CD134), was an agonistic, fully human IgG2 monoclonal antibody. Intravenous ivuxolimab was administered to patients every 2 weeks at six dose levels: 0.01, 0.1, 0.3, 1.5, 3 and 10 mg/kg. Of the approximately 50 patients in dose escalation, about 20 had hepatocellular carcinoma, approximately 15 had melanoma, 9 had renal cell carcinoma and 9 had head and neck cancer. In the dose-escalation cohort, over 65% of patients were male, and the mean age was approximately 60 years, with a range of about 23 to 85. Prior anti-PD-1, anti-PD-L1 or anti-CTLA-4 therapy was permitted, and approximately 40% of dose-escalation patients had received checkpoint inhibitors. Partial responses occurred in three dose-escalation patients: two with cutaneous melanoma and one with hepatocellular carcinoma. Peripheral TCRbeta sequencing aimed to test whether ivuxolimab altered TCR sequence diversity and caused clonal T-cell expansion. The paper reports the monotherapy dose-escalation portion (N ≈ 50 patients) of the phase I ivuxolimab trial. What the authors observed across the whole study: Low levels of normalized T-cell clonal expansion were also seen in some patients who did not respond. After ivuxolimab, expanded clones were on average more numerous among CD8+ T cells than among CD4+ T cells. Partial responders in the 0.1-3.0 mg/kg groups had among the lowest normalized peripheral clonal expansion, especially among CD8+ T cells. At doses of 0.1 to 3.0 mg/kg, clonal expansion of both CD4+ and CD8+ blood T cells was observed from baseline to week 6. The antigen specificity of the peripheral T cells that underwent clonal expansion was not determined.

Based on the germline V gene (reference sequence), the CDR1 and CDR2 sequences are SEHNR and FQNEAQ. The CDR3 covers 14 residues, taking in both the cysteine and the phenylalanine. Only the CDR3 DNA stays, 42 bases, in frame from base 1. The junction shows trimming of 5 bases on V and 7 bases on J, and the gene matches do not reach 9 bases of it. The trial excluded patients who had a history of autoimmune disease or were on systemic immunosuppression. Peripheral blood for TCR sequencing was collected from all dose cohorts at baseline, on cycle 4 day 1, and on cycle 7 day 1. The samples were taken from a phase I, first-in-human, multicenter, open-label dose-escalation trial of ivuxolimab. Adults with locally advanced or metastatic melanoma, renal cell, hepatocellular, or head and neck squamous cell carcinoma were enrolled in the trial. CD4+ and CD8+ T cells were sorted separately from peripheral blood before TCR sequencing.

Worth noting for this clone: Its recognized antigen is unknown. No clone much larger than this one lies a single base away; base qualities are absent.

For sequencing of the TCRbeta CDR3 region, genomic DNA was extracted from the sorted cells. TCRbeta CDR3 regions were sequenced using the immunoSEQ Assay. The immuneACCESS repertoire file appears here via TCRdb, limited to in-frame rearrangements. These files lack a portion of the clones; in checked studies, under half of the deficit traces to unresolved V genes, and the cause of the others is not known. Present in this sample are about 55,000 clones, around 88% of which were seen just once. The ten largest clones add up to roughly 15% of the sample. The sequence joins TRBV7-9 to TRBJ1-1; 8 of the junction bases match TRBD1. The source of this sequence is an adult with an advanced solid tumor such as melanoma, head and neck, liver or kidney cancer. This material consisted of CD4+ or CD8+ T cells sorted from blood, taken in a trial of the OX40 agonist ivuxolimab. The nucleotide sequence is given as TGTGCCAGCAGCCCGCAGGGGGCACTCGGTGAAGCTTTCTTT. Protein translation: CASSPQGALGEAFF.